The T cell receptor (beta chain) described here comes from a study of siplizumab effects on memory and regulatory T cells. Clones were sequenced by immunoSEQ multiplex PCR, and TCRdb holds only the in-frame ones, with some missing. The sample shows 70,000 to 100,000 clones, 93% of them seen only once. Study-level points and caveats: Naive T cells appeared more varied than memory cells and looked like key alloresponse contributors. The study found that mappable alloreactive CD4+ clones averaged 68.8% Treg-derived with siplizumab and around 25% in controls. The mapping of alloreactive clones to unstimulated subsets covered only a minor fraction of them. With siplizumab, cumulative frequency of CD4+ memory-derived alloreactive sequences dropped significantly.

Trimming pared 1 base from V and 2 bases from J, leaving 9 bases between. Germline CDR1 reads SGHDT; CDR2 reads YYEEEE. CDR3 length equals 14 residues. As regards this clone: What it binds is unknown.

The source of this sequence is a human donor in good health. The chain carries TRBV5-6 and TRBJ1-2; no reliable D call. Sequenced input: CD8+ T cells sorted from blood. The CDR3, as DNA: TGTGCCAGCAGCTTGAATCTGGCGAACTATGGCTACACCTTC. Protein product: CASSLNLANYGYTF.